The 27 T cell receptor beta chains given below trace back to one sample, sequenced in a study of CD4 T cell repertoires in COVID-19 (dated by TCRdb to about 2021). Memory T cell samples that were not cultured were sequenced immediately after ex vivo isolation. Libraries were built with the immunoSEQ multiplex PCR assay. Not all clones reach the TCRdb copy of this immuneACCESS table, which keeps in-frame sequences only. Checked studies attribute under half of the gap to unresolved V genes and leave the rest unexplained. This sample gives 20,000 or so clones in total; roughly 92% of them show up just once. Approximately 0.7% of the sample is held by the ten biggest clonotypes. Specimen: circulating follicular helper CD4+ T cells (cTfh) from blood, collected before the COVID-19 pandemic. The meaning of the sample's cell subset or site label: circulating T follicular helper cells. The receptors were gathered from a human donor who had COVID-19.

CDR3 in amino acids: CASINTAGNYGYTF. CDR3 bases: TGTGCCAGTATCAACACCGCAGGGAACTATGGCTACACCTTC. J is TRBJ1-2 and V is TRBV19, with D maybe TRBD1 (5 bases). V was shortened by 7 bases and J by 2 bases, with 14 bases between the two germline ends. The length of the CDR3 is 14 residues. Germline lookup yields CDR1 LNHDA and CDR2 SQIVND (reference sequence).

On this clone itself: This CDR3 fails to terminate in the conserved phenylalanine or tryptophan, so it likely reflects a read error. The rearrangement joins TRBV6-1 to TRBJ1-2; D is unresolved. There are 16 residues in the CDR3. CDR1 and CDR2 from the germline V gene are MNHNS and SASEGT. V shed 0 bases and J shed 2 bases, with 13 bases lying between them. Here the CDR3 DNA reads TGTGCCAGCAGTGAAGCGGGAAAGGGAGGGAACTATGGCTACACCCTC. This gives the protein CASSEAGKGGNYGYTL.

The chain is built from TRBV7-2 and TRBJ2-5, with no clear D. V lost 5 bases to trimming and J lost 4 bases, with 8 bases between them. Germline V CDR1 and CDR2: SGHTA, FQGNSA. CDR3 length equals 12 residues. CDR3 nucleotides: TGTGCCAGCAGCCCCAATTCAGAGACCCAGTACTTC. It is translated as CASSPNSETQYF.

This chain's CDR3 is CASSLDWTANYGYTF. The CDR3 nucleotides are TGTGCCAGCAGCTTAGACTGGACAGCCAACTATGGCTACACCTTC. The rearrangement joins TRBV11-2 to TRBJ1-2; perhaps TRBD1 as D (6 bases). This CDR3 has 15 residues. The V gene's germline CDR1 is SGHAT and CDR2 FQNNGV. The V gene lost 0 bases and the J gene lost 2 bases, with 10 bases spanning the gap.

The CDR3 here is CASSITGNTEAFF. For the CDR3, the DNA is TGTGCCAGCAGTATCACAGGAAACACTGAAGCTTTCTTT. The chain employs TRBV2 and TRBJ1-1; D may be TRBD1 (5 bases). There are 13 residues in the CDR3. The V gene's germline CDR1 is SNHLY and CDR2 FYNNEI. The ends were cut back, 5 bases at V and 2 bases at J, with 9 bases in the middle.

The chain couples TRBV6-5 to TRBJ2-1, with D possibly TRBD1 on 5 matching bases. V lost 5 bases, J lost 7 bases, and 9 bases lay in between. Looked up from germline, CDR1 is MNHEY and CDR2 is SVGAGI. This CDR3 is built from 12 residues. The CDR3 loop reads CASSTRVNEQFF. Written as DNA, the CDR3 is TGTGCCAGCAGTACCAGGGTGAATGAGCAGTTCTTC.

The CDR3: CASSTPGGLGTSGRREQYF. CDR3 in DNA: TGTGCCAGCAGCACGCCCGGGGGGCTCGGGACTAGCGGGAGACGCGAGCAGTACTTC. The rearrangement joins TRBV28 to TRBJ2-7; 14 bases match TRBD2. Germline loops: CDR1 MDHEN, CDR2 SYDVKM. This CDR3 has 19 amino acids. J was trimmed by 6 bases and V by 6 bases; bases with no gene match: 19.

This clone has just a few counts. The rearrangement joins TRBV4-1 to TRBJ1-3; 9 positions agree with TRBD1. The CDR3 totals 19 residues. Germline lookup yields CDR1 MGHRA and CDR2 YSYEKL. The trim removed 3 bases at V and 1 base at J, leaving 13 bases unmatched. CDR3 DNA: TGCGCCAGCAGCCACCCGATAGAAGGACAGGGGAAATCTGGAAACACCATATATTTT. Protein product: CASSHPIEGQGKSGNTIYF.

The chain recombines TRBV5-4 with TRBJ2-7, with D possibly matching TRBD2 (6 bases). V was pared by 6 bases and J by 0 bases, with 16 bases between. This CDR3 has 15 residues. Germline CDR1 and CDR2: SGHNT and YYREEE (reference sequence). The CDR3 DNA sequence: TGTGCCAGCACCCGAGACGGGGGAAACTCCTACGAGCAGTACTTC. It codes for CASTRDGGNSYEQYF.

V usage is TRBV6-5 and J usage is TRBJ1-3; D is ambiguous. Looked up from germline, CDR1 is MNHEY and CDR2 is SVGAGI. Trimming removed 6 bases at V and 4 bases at J, with 13 bases between. CDR3 length: 14 amino acids. For the CDR3, the DNA is TGTGCCAGCAGACCCGGGAGCAGGGGAAACACCATATATTTT. Protein: CASRPGSRGNTIYF.

V gene TRBV5-1 combines with J gene TRBJ2-4; TRBD2 aligns across 9 bases. V lost 0 bases to trimming and J lost 4 bases; unmatched junction nucleotides: 8. The V gene's germline CDR1 is SGHRS and CDR2 YFSETQ. The CDR3 is 17 residues long. CDR3 nucleotides: TGCGCCAGCAGCTTGGATCTTAGCGGGAGCACAAAAAACATTCAGTACTTC. Encoded protein: CASSLDLSGSTKNIQYF.

V usage is TRBV5-1 and J usage is TRBJ2-7; D may be TRBD1 (5 bases). The CDR3 extends over 14 amino acids. CDR1 is SGHRS, CDR2 YFSETQ, per germline. The V gene lost 2 bases and the J gene lost 0 bases, with 9 bases spanning the gap. CDR3 in amino acids: CASSLQVSSYEQYF. In DNA, the CDR3 is TGCGCCAGCAGCTTACAGGTGAGCTCCTACGAGCAGTACTTC.

The V and J genes are TRBV6-6 and TRBJ2-3; TRBD2 matches 8 bases. The junction had 9 bases not matched to a gene; V was cut back by 5 bases and J by 2 bases. Germline CDR1 MNHNY, CDR2 SVGAGI (reference sequence). There are 16 residues in the CDR3. The CDR3 loop reads CASSTPGTRTTDTQYF. The CDR3 region has the DNA TGTGCCAGCAGTACCCCCGGGACTAGGACCACAGATACGCAGTATTTT.

The chain couples TRBV30 to TRBJ2-1; 8 nucleotides match TRBD2. CDR1 is GTSNPN and CDR2 is SVGIG in the germline V gene (reference sequence). Unmatched junction bases numbered 7, after V lost 3 bases and J lost 12 bases. The CDR3 consists of 12 residues. This CDR3 is CAWRSSGGGQFF. The CDR3 region has the DNA TGTGCCTGGAGATCCTCGGGAGGGGGGCAGTTCTTC.

This clone was recorded once. The chain recombines TRBV7-8 with TRBJ1-1, with D possibly TRBD1 on 6 matching bases. V shed 5 bases and J shed 2 bases, with 12 bases lying between them. The CDR3 length is 14 residues. Germline V gene lookup returns CDR1 SGHVS and CDR2 FQNEAQ. The chain's CDR3 is CASSPNRDNTEAFF. DNA of the CDR3: TGTGCCAGCAGCCCAAACAGGGATAACACTGAAGCTTTCTTT. The full variable domain, rest sourced from reference TRBV7-8 and TRBJ1-1, is GAGVSQSPRYKVAKRGQDVALRCDPISGHVSLFWYQQALGQGPEFLTYFQNEAQLDKSGLPSDRFFAERPEGSVSTLKIQRTQQEDSAVYLCASSPNRDNTEAFFGQGTRLTVV.

The chain has TRBV11-2 and TRBJ1-4; no clear D. This CDR3 comprises 15 residues. V was cut by 7 bases and J by 0 bases, with 12 bases left in between. The V gene's germline CDR1 is SGHAT and CDR2 FQNNGV. The CDR3 DNA is TGTGCCAGCAACTTGGGAGGAGCAACTAATGAAAAACTGTTTTTT. This translates into CASNLGGATNEKLFF.

V is TRBV10-2 and J is TRBJ1-5; 11 nucleotides match TRBD1. The CDR3 contains 14 residues. Germline V CDR1 and CDR2: WSHSY, SAAADI. V lost 8 bases, J lost 7 bases, and 7 bases stayed unmatched. CDR3 bases: TGCGCCAGCCGGACAGGGGGCGCGGACCAGCCCCAGCATTTT. This codes for CASRTGGADQPQHF.

The chain carries TRBV5-4 and TRBJ2-7; maybe TRBD2 (6 bases). V was cut by 0 bases and J by 7 bases, with 17 bases left in between. Germline loops: CDR1 SGHNT, CDR2 YYREEE (reference sequence). CDR3 length: 15 residues. CDR3 coding DNA: TGTGCCAGCAGCTTGGCGGGGAGCCCGGCGGGGGAGCAGTACTTC. The encoded protein is CASSLAGSPAGEQYF.

The chain combines TRBV6-1 with TRBJ2-7; D ambiguous. Trimming left V 0 bases short and J 3 bases short, with 6 bases between. The CDR3 is 13 amino acids. Looked up from germline, CDR1 is MNHNS and CDR2 is SASEGT. The DNA of the CDR3 is TGTGCCAGCAGTGAAGCATTCGGCTACGAGCAGTACTTC. Its protein is CASSEAFGYEQYF.

The genes are TRBV2 and TRBJ1-3, with D tentatively TRBD1 (5 bases). Germline V gene data show CDR1 as SNHLY and CDR2 as FYNNEI. The CDR3 has 16 amino acids. With 2 bases removed from V and 2 bases from J, the gap between germline ends came to 13 bases. DNA for the CDR3: TGTGCCAGCAGTGAAATTAGATGGGGGGCTGGAAACACCATATATTTT. Its translation is CASSEIRWGAGNTIYF.

The gene calls are TRBV6-5 and TRBJ1-1, with 8 positions matching TRBD1. CDR1 and CDR2 (germline): MNHEY, SVGAGI. J lost 5 bases, V lost 4 bases, and 12 bases had no gene match. The CDR3 is 16 residues long. The CDR3 reads CASSSLAGRGRTEAFF. In DNA, the CDR3 is TGTGCCAGCAGTTCACTAGCTGGCAGGGGGCGAACTGAAGCTTTCTTT.

The count of this clone is one. This chain uses TRBV5-4 with TRBJ1-2, with TRBD1 matching over 8 bases. V was pared by 6 bases and J by 8 bases, with 12 bases of the junction left unmatched. This CDR3 is built from 14 residues. Germline V gene lookup returns CDR1 SGHNT and CDR2 YYREEE (reference sequence). CDR3: CASTNDRGPYGYTF. DNA for the CDR3: TGTGCCAGCACCAACGACAGGGGCCCCTACGGCTACACCTTC.

This chain connects TRBV2 to TRBJ2-7; 7 bases are shared with TRBD1. The J segment lost 4 bases and the V segment lost 4 bases, leaving 4 bases of the junction unmatched. CDR1 is SNHLY, CDR2 FYNNEI, per germline. The CDR3 covers 13 residues. CDR3 nucleotides: TGTGCCAGCAGTGGGACAGGCGGTTACGAGCAGTACTTC. Encoded protein: CASSGTGGYEQYF.

V usage is TRBV6-1 and J usage is TRBJ1-2; D might be TRBD1 (5 bases). The CDR3 is 16 amino acids. V was cut by 2 bases and J by 8 bases, with 21 bases left in between. Germline CDR1 and CDR2: MNHNS and SASEGT. In DNA, the CDR3 is TGTGCCAGCAGTGAACTTTGGGGCCATCTTTCTGGAGGCTACACCTTC. Amino acids: CASSELWGHLSGGYTF.

The rearrangement links TRBV7-9 to TRBJ2-7, with D maybe TRBD1 (6 bases). CDR3 length: 13 amino acids. Germline CDR1 SEHNR, CDR2 FQNEAQ (reference sequence). Trimming cost V 4 bases and J 5 bases, with 12 bases left between them. The CDR3 here is CASSWSDSHEQYF. The DNA of the CDR3 is TGTGCCAGCAGCTGGTCGGACAGTCACGAGCAGTACTTC.

CDR3 coding DNA: TGTGCCAGCAGCTTAGTAGTCACTGAAGCTTTCTTT. Its translation is CASSLVVTEAFF. The V and J genes are TRBV13 and TRBJ1-1; no firm D call. This CDR3 region has 12 residues. Germline CDR1 and CDR2: PRHDT and FYEKMQ (reference sequence). V lost 1 base and J lost 4, with 4 bases in between.

The chain joins TRBV7-8 to TRBJ1-1, with D tentatively TRBD1 (6 bases). V dropped 3 bases and J dropped 4 bases, with 18 bases sitting between them. CDR1 and CDR2 from the germline V gene are SGHVS and FQNEAQ. This CDR3 region has 16 residues. Here the CDR3 DNA reads TGTGCCAGCAGCTTTGCCGGGGGGGGCAGCGGCACTGAAGCTTTCTTT. Protein sequence: CASSFAGGGSGTEAFF.